A single T cell receptor beta chain is shown here with its context. Its matching antigen is unknown. Sequence at one end of the junction differs from germline and may be a read error. This entry comes from a study of vaccination and CD4 T cells after COVID-19. Indicated treatment: roughly 10-day PBMC culture with coronavirus spike peptide pools or control peptides (ViraFEST assay). With the Oncomine TCR Beta short-read assay, DNA from cultured CD4+ T cells was sequenced. TCRdb processed the PCR reads anew with MiXCR; each CDR3 protein has one entry. The repertoire consists of 7,200 or so distinct CDR3 sequences, with 60% to 65% occurring once and the leading ten covering 34%. The sample comprised CD4+ T cells from blood, cultured in vitro. The clonotype was recovered from a human donor who had recovered from COVID-19.

This CDR3 reads CSARLAGGEQYF. DNA of the CDR3: TGTAGTGCGCGGCTAGCGGGAGGCGAGCAGTACTTC. This chain connects TRBV20-1 to TRBJ2-7; 11 bases line up with TRBD2. Germline loops: CDR1 DFQATT, CDR2 SNEGSKA (reference sequence). This CDR3 comprises 12 residues.